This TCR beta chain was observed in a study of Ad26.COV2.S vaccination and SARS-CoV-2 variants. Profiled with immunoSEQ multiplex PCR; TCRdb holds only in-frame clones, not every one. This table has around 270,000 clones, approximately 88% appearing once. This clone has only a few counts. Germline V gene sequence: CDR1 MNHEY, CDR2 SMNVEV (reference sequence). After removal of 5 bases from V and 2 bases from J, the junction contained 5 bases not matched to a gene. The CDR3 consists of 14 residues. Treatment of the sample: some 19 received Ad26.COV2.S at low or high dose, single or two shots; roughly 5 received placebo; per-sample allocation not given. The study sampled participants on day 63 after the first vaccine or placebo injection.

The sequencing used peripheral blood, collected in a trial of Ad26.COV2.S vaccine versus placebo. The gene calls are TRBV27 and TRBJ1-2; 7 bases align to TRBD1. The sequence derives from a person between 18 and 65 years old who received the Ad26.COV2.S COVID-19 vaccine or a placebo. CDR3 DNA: TGTGCCAGCAGTCCCTCGACAGGGAACTATGGCTACACCTTC. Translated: CASSPSTGNYGYTF.